This is a list of T cell receptor beta chains from one sample in a study of cytomegalovirus exposure and HLA in healthy donors. Using immunoSEQ multiplex PCR, the repertoire was profiled, and TCRdb retains in-frame clones only, with some absent. The repertoire has a few hundred thousand clones, 75% to 95% of them found once; the top ten carry about 1%. Sequencing was carried out using PBMCs. Source of these receptors: a woman in her late teens or twenties in good health and CMV-seronegative. Both conserved end residues are part of each CDR3. The order of the fields is V gene, D gene, J gene, clone size, CDR3 protein. A D gene is named only where the DNA matches it firmly. Only some rows state a clone size, as once, few, many or a class for expanded clones.

>TRBV19|TRBD1|TRBJ1-5|-
CASSSPGQGAWQPQHF
>TRBV30|TRBD1|TRBJ2-1|once
CAWSGQGGSRNEQFF
>TRBV30|TRBD1|TRBJ2-3|-
CAWSGTGNADTQYF
>TRBV9|TRBD1|TRBJ2-5|-
CASSEIGTGETQYF
>TRBV4-1|-|TRBJ1-5|few
CASSQQGSQPQHF
>TRBV2|-|TRBJ1-2|-
CASSGTRSYGYTF
>TRBV6-1|-|TRBJ1-1|-
CASSHRQDTEAFF
>TRBV19|TRBD1|TRBJ1-4|-
CASSTGTGIEKLFF
>TRBV5-4|TRBD1|TRBJ2-7|once
CASSPDRYEQYF
>TRBV5-4|TRBD1|TRBJ2-3|-
CASSIDRGRDTQYF
>TRBV9|TRBD2|TRBJ2-1|-
CASSATTGLASDEQFF
>TRBV13|TRBD1|TRBJ2-7|once
CASSEGTAYEQYF
>TRBV19|TRBD1|TRBJ2-7|-
CASSMPGQATYEQYF
>TRBV10-2|TRBD2|TRBJ2-5|-
CASSGAGLAGAKLETQYF
>TRBV27|TRBD2|TRBJ2-1|-
CASSGLAGGFYNEQFF
>TRBV6-7|-|TRBJ2-1|once
CASSLVTRHHYNEQFF
>TRBV20-1|-|TRBJ2-7|-
CSARAGYEQYF
>TRBV6-5|TRBD2|TRBJ2-7|-
CASSYGGLAGYEQYF
>TRBV9|TRBD2|TRBJ2-1|-
CASSGLGGGYNEQFF
>TRBV2|TRBD2|TRBJ2-7|-
CASKVSGSHEQYF
>TRBV28|-|TRBJ1-6|-
CASSKVDTDNSPLHF
>TRBV28|-|TRBJ2-7|-
CASSSQHHGEQYF
>TRBV6-6|-|TRBJ1-1|-
CASILNTEAFF
>TRBV19|TRBD1|TRBJ1-4|-
CASSIDREAELFF
>TRBV19|-|TRBJ1-5|-
CASSLQGRQPQHF
>TRBV19|TRBD2|TRBJ2-7|once
CASSIEPPGLGGLEYEQYF
>TRBV28|-|TRBJ2-3|-
CASSLAPREPTDTQYF
>TRBV19|-|TRBJ2-2|-
CASSIVPLSTGELFF
>TRBV10-3|TRBD2|TRBJ2-7|-
CAISAGTSGSYEQYF
>TRBV6-1|-|TRBJ2-7|-
CASSEWSGSTYEQYF
>TRBV5-4|-|TRBJ1-2|-
CASSPPGNGYTF
>TRBV27|TRBD1|TRBJ1-2|once
CASSQIDREYGYTF
>TRBV2|-|TRBJ2-1|-
CASSEEGFSYNEQFF
>TRBV11-2|TRBD1|TRBJ1-1|-
CASSPGQGMRTEAFF
>TRBV25-1|-|TRBJ2-7|-
CASSEAGSYEQYF
>TRBV30|-|TRBJ1-1|-
CAWDSLNTEAFF
>TRBV4-1|TRBD2|TRBJ2-1|-
CASSHSSLAGGREIYDEQFF
>TRBV19|-|TRBJ1-5|-
CASSIAGIQPQHF
>TRBV10-3|TRBD2|TRBJ2-7|-
CAISGAGDGSYEQYF
>TRBV12-5|TRBD1|TRBJ1-5|-
CASASGTDNQPQHF
>TRBV6-1|TRBD1|TRBJ1-3|-
CASGAGGAGNTIYF
>TRBV11-2|-|TRBJ2-2|-
CASGPFGGANTGELFF
>TRBV7-3|-|TRBJ1-1|-
CASSPGHANTEAFF
>TRBV6-1|-|TRBJ2-1|-
CASSERIADYNEQFF
>TRBV11-2|TRBD1|TRBJ2-2|-
CASTIDRGNTGELFF
>TRBV6-1|-|TRBJ1-4|-
CASSGLMGRGDEKLFF
>TRBV11-2|-|TRBJ2-5|-
CASSRGPGQETQYF
>TRBV2|TRBD1|TRBJ2-1|-
CASSLEQGVYNEQFF
>TRBV5-5|TRBD2|TRBJ2-1|-
CASRRLAASEQFF
>TRBV5-4|-|TRBJ1-2|-
CASMVDSLKYGYTF
>TRBV4-2|TRBD2|TRBJ2-3|-
CASSQEISGVSTDTQYF
>TRBV11-3|TRBD2|TRBJ2-3|-
CASSVGTSGTADTQYF